These 28 T cell receptor beta chains share one sample of origin, sequenced in a study of shared clonotypes between healthy human individuals. The method was immunoSEQ multiplex PCR; TCRdb's version includes in-frame clones alone and lacks a portion of them. The top ten hold less than 0.3% of the sample, which has fewer than 1 million clones, about 97% seen once. Naive CD8 cells lacked CD45RO and underwent positive selection for CCR7, leaving out terminally differentiated effector memory CD45RA+ cells. Sequenced material: naive CD8+ T cells sorted from blood. The receptors here all came from a man aged 30 to 39 in good health.

The chain is built from TRBV7-9 and TRBJ1-2; 9 bases agree with TRBD1. The germline V gene has CDR1 SEHNR and CDR2 FQNEAQ (reference sequence). After removal of 5 bases from V and 4 bases from J, the junction contained 5 bases not matched to a gene. The CDR3 length is 14 residues. CDR3 DNA: TGTGCCAGCAGCCGACCGGGACAGGGCTATGGCTACACCTTC. Protein sequence: CASSRPGQGYGYTF. Using reference TRBV7-9 and TRBJ1-2 for the parts outside the CDR3, the full variable domain is DTGVSQNPRHKITKRGQNVTFRCDPISEHNRLYWYRQTLGQGPEFLTYFQNEAQLEKSRLLSDRFSAERPKGSFSTLEIQRTEQGDSAMYLCASSRPGQGYGYTFGSGTRLTVV.

The chain employs TRBV5-4 and TRBJ2-5, with no clear D. The CDR3 is made up of 13 amino acids. V dropped 0 bases and J dropped 3 bases, with 6 bases sitting between them. Per the germline V gene, CDR1 is SGHNT and CDR2 is YYREEE (reference sequence). The CDR3 sequence: CASSLEREETQYF. The CDR3 bases are TGTGCCAGCAGCTTGGAGCGAGAAGAGACCCAGTACTTC.

The V call is TRBV7-2, the J call TRBJ1-3; D not certain. The CDR3 extends over 14 amino acids. Germline V gene data show CDR1 as SGHTA and CDR2 as FQGNSA. Trimming pared 4 bases from V and 1 base from J, leaving 8 bases between. The CDR3 DNA follows: TGTGCCAGCAGCTCTTCTTTATCTGGAAACACCATATATTTT. It is translated as CASSSSLSGNTIYF.

This clone was counted a single time. The V and J genes are TRBV4-1 and TRBJ1-5; D is ambiguous. V lost 1 base and J lost 2, with 12 bases in between. There are 16 residues in the CDR3. Germline values: CDR1 MGHRA, CDR2 YSYEKL. Here the CDR3 reads CASSQVFLAGNQPQHF. DNA for the CDR3: TGCGCCAGCAGCCAAGTCTTTCTGGCGGGCAATCAGCCCCAGCATTTT.

This sequence joins TRBV2 and TRBJ2-7; TRBD1 matches 7 bases. The V segment lost 9 bases and the J segment 6 bases; nucleotides outside the gene matches: 8. CDR3 length: 12 residues. In germline, CDR1 is SNHLY, CDR2 FYNNEI. This CDR3 is CASQDRASEQYF. CDR3 nucleotides: TGTGCCAGTCAAGACAGGGCGAGCGAGCAGTACTTC.

The chain joins TRBV2 to TRBJ2-7, with TRBD2 matching over 8 bases. The CDR3 covers 13 residues. Germline CDR1 and CDR2: SNHLY and FYNNEI. The J segment lost 6 bases and the V segment lost 7 bases, leaving 8 bases of the junction unmatched. The CDR3, as DNA: TGTGCCAGCACCTGGGGACTAGTACCCGAGCAGTACTTC. Translated: CASTWGLVPEQYF.

The rearrangement uses TRBV7-9 and TRBJ2-3, with a weak D call TRBD2 (6 bases). From germline, CDR1 is SEHNR and CDR2 FQNEAQ (reference sequence). The CDR3 is 16 residues long. Trimming stripped 5 bases from V and 1 base from J, with 16 bases between. The CDR3 DNA reads TGTGCCAGCAGCCCCCTAGCGATCACCGGCACAGATACGCAGTATTTT. It codes for CASSPLAITGTDTQYF.

The V call is TRBV6-5, the J call TRBJ2-7, with D unclear. This CDR3 spans 13 amino acids. CDR1 MNHEY and CDR2 SVGAGI come from the germline V gene. The V end lost 2 bases, the J end lost 3 bases, and 8 bases lay between the germline ends. The CDR3 DNA sequence: TGTGCCAGCAGTTACGCCCACAGCTACGAGCAGTACTTC. Translation gives CASSYAHSYEQYF.

This clone was picked up one time. This chain joins TRBV4-3 and TRBJ2-3; no clear D gene. There are 15 residues in the CDR3. In germline, CDR1 is LGHNA, CDR2 YSLEER. The V and J ends lost 0 bases and 0 bases respectively, with 7 bases between them. CDR3 sequence: CASSQDPASTDTQYF. DNA of the CDR3: TGCGCCAGCAGCCAAGATCCGGCAAGCACAGATACGCAGTATTTT.

This rearrangement joins TRBV7-8 to TRBJ1-1, with 7 bases matching TRBD1. With V trimmed by 1 base and J by 3 bases, 5 bases remained unmatched. Germline V gene data show CDR1 as SGHVS and CDR2 as FQNEAQ. The CDR3 is made up of 15 amino acids. The CDR3 DNA sequence: TGTGCCAGCAGCTTAGAAGGGGGCGGGTACACTGAAGCTTTCTTT. Its translation is CASSLEGGGYTEAFF.

This clone has only one observation. The chain joins TRBV7-9 to TRBJ2-1; D possibly uses TRBD1 or TRBD2 (5 bases each). The CDR3 length is 12 residues. Per germline, CDR1 SEHNR and CDR2 FQNEAQ (reference sequence). Trimming pared 7 bases from V and 7 bases from J, leaving 11 bases between. CDR3 protein: CASTGAWNEQFF. In DNA, the CDR3 is TGTGCCAGCACCGGGGCGTGGAATGAGCAGTTCTTC.

V gene TRBV11-2 combines with J gene TRBJ1-4; 7 bases fit TRBD1. The germline gives CDR1 SGHAT, CDR2 FQNNGV. The CDR3 covers 16 residues. V lost 7 bases, J lost 8 bases, and 16 bases stayed unmatched. The CDR3 here is CASTLNTNRGQEKLFF. CDR3 bases: TGTGCCAGCACCCTAAATACAAACAGGGGCCAGGAAAAACTGTTTTTT.

This chain connects TRBV5-6 to TRBJ1-2; D possibly corresponds to TRBD1 (5 bases). Trimming removed 0 bases from V and 2 bases from J, with 11 bases in between. The CDR3 is 15 residues long. Germline V lookup: CDR1 SGHDT, CDR2 YYEEEE. The chain's CDR3 is CASSLVGTANYGYTF. The CDR3 DNA reads as TGTGCCAGCAGCTTGGTAGGGACGGCGAACTATGGCTACACCTTC.

J is TRBJ1-2 and V is TRBV6-6, with 7 bases that match TRBD1. The ends lost 7 bases at V and 1 base at J; junction bases unmatched: 6. CDR3 length equals 14 residues. Looked up from germline, CDR1 is MNHNY and CDR2 is SVGAGI (reference sequence). The CDR3: CASTGSGGNYGYTF. The DNA for the CDR3 is TGTGCCAGCACCGGTTCAGGGGGTAACTATGGCTACACCTTC.

The chain has TRBV11-3 and TRBJ2-7; 9 positions agree with TRBD1. This CDR3 has 14 residues. The V and J ends lost 5 bases and 2 bases, in that order; junction bases with no gene match: 4. Germline-derived CDR1 and CDR2 are SGHNT and YENEEA. The CDR3 DNA reads TGTGCCAGCAGCGCGGGACAGGGCCCCTACGAGCAGTACTTC. Residues: CASSAGQGPYEQYF.

The chain is built from TRBV5-8 and TRBJ1-2; D ambiguous. V was cut by 0 bases and J by 3 bases, with 12 bases left in between. The length of the CDR3 is 15 residues. The V gene's germline CDR1 is SGHTS and CDR2 YDEGEE. The DNA of the CDR3 is TGTGCCAGCAGCTTGGTCCGGGGAAGGGACTATGGCTACACCTTC. It codes for CASSLVRGRDYGYTF.

The rearrangement uses TRBV6-1 and TRBJ2-7; D is unresolved. V gave up 0 bases and J gave up 1 base, with 10 bases separating them. This CDR3 is 15 amino acids long. Germline lookup yields CDR1 MNHNS and CDR2 SASEGT. As DNA, the CDR3 is TGTGCCAGCAGTGAAGCGATGGGGATGTCCTACGAGCAGTACTTC. Residues: CASSEAMGMSYEQYF.

The CDR3 here is CAWSVGQGGYEQYF. The CDR3 region has the DNA TGTGCCTGGAGTGTAGGGCAGGGGGGCTACGAGCAGTACTTC. The rearrangement links TRBV30 to TRBJ2-7, with D possibly TRBD1 on 7 matching bases. The CDR3 is made up of 14 amino acids. V lost 0 bases and J lost 3, with 12 bases in between. CDR1 GTSNPN and CDR2 SVGIG come from the germline V gene (reference sequence).

V is TRBV4-1 and J is TRBJ2-7; 14 bases fit TRBD2. The CDR3 loop spans 16 amino acids. V shed 2 bases, J shed 4 bases, and the junction held 4 bases outside the gene matches. Germline CDR1 reads MGHRA; CDR2 reads YSYEKL. The CDR3: CASSQRLAGGPYEQYF. DNA for the CDR3: TGCGCCAGCAGCCAAAGACTAGCGGGAGGGCCTTACGAGCAGTACTTC.

This chain joins TRBV6-1 and TRBJ2-1; 7 nucleotides align to TRBD2. The trim removed 7 bases at V and 2 bases at J, leaving 8 bases unmatched. The CDR3 is 15 residues long. From germline, CDR1 is MNHNS and CDR2 SASEGT. This CDR3 is CASTPLAVPYNEQFF. CDR3 nucleotides: TGTGCCAGCACCCCTCTAGCGGTCCCCTACAATGAGCAGTTCTTC.

J is TRBJ2-7 and V is TRBV5-6; D remains unclear. Germline values: CDR1 SGHDT, CDR2 YYEEEE. The CDR3 consists of 13 residues. V was pared by 4 bases and J by 0 bases, with 8 bases between. The CDR3 DNA sequence: TGTGCCAGCAGCCTGTGGGCCTCCTACGAGCAGTACTTC. Residues: CASSLWASYEQYF.

CDR3 DNA sequence: TGTGCCAGCAGGACGGGACAGCCGTCGGAGACCCAGTACTTC. As protein: CASRTGQPSETQYF. The chain joins TRBV7-2 to TRBJ2-5, with 7 bases fitting TRBD1. Per germline, CDR1 SGHTA and CDR2 FQGNSA. V lost 6 bases and J lost 5; bases outside the gene matches: 9. CDR3 length: 14 residues.

The V call is TRBV11-2, the J call TRBJ2-3; possible D gene TRBD2, 5 bases. V was pared by 4 bases and J by 1 base, with 18 bases between. CDR3 size: 17 residues. Per the germline V gene, CDR1 is SGHAT and CDR2 is FQNNGV. The CDR3 protein is CASSWRVSLRRTDTQYF. DNA of the CDR3: TGTGCCAGCAGCTGGCGGGTTTCCCTCCGACGCACAGATACGCAGTATTTT.

This chain uses TRBV15 with TRBJ2-3, with D perhaps given as TRBD1 or TRBD2 (5 bases each). In germline, CDR1 is LNHNV, CDR2 YYDKDF (reference sequence). Trimming stripped 8 bases from V and 3 bases from J, with 24 bases between. This CDR3 is 17 amino acids long. The DNA for the CDR3 is TGTGCCACCCACCCCGGGGCCCTAGCAGCCCGGACAGATACGCAGTATTTT. It encodes CATHPGALAARTDTQYF.

This chain joins TRBV11-2 and TRBJ2-1, with D tentatively TRBD1 or TRBD2 (5 bases each). Trimming pared 6 bases from V and 0 bases from J, leaving 15 bases between. CDR1 and CDR2 from the germline V gene are SGHAT and FQNNGV. The CDR3 loop spans 16 amino acids. The CDR3 bases are TGTGCCAGCAGTCGTCGGGGCCTTAGCTCCTACAATGAGCAGTTCTTC. This translates into CASSRRGLSSYNEQFF.

This chain joins TRBV9 and TRBJ2-7; no firm D call. Germline V CDR1 and CDR2: SGDLS, YYNGEE. Trimming removed 0 bases at V and 4 bases at J, with 11 bases between. CDR3 length: 14 amino acids. The CDR3 region is CASSVGSGEYEQYF. DNA of the CDR3: TGTGCCAGCAGCGTAGGTTCAGGAGAATACGAGCAGTACTTC.

This chain links TRBV2 with TRBJ2-5, with D possibly TRBD1 on 6 matching bases. Germline CDR1 reads SNHLY; CDR2 reads FYNNEI. The CDR3 spans 16 residues. The V gene lost 3 bases and the J gene lost 2 bases, with 16 bases spanning the gap. The DNA for the CDR3 is TGTGCCAGCAGTGATAGGGGGACCGTCTATCAAGAGACCCAGTACTTC. It specifies CASSDRGTVYQETQYF. Filled out from reference TRBV2 and TRBJ2-5, the complete variable domain reads EPEVTQTPSHQVTQMGQEVILRCVPISNHLYFYWYRQILGQKVEFLVSFYNNEISEKSEIFDDQFSVERPDGSNFTLKIRSTKLEDSAMYFCASSDRGTVYQETQYFGPGTRLLVL.

The chain has TRBV27 and TRBJ1-1; D may be TRBD1 (5 bases). The CDR3 loop spans 13 amino acids. CDR1 MNHEY and CDR2 SMNVEV come from the germline V gene (reference sequence). Deletions cut 4 bases from V and 2 bases from J, with 8 bases between. CDR3 sequence: CASSWGRNTEAFF. The CDR3 nucleotides are TGTGCCAGCAGTTGGGGGAGAAACACTGAAGCTTTCTTT.